What follows are 28 T cell receptor beta chains derived from one specimen sequenced in a study of shared clonotypes between healthy human individuals. Method: immunoSEQ multiplex PCR; TCRdb's copy keeps in-frame clones and lacks some. This table has 2 million to 3 million clones, under 95% appearing once. Input material: naive CD4+ T cells from PBMCs. Subset given: CD45RA+ positively selected. The receptor set was obtained from a man younger than 30 in good health. Some clones in this sample may be carry-over from other donors' samples.

CDR3 coding DNA: TGTGCCAGCTCACCACCCGGGACTGGGGCCAACGTCCTGACTTTC. This codes for CASSPPGTGANVLTF. The chain has TRBV18 and TRBJ2-6, with D possibly matching TRBD2 (5 bases). Germline values: CDR1 KGHSH, CDR2 LQKENI. This CDR3 is 15 amino acids long. Trimming pared 0 bases from V and 2 bases from J, leaving 5 bases between.

J is TRBJ1-5 and V is TRBV9, with D unresolved. With 0 bases removed from V and 5 bases from J, the gap between germline ends came to 9 bases. This CDR3 is 14 amino acids long. Germline CDR1 SGDLS, CDR2 YYNGEE. For the CDR3, the DNA is TGTGCCAGCAGCGTAGGTCATAGGGATCAGCCCCAGCATTTT. Protein product: CASSVGHRDQPQHF. Variable domain in full (rest from reference TRBV9 and TRBJ1-5): DSGVTQTPKHLITATGQRVTLRCSPRSGDLSVYWYQQSLDQGLQFLIQYYNGEERAKGNILERFSAQQFPDLHSELNLSSLELGDSALYFCASSVGHRDQPQHFGDGTRLSIL.

This CDR3 reads CSVAPGIQETQYF. Here the CDR3 DNA reads TGCAGCGTTGCCCCGGGGATCCAAGAGACCCAGTACTTC. The genes are TRBV29-1 and TRBJ2-5; weak D call: TRBD2 (5 bases). Germline-derived CDR1 and CDR2 are SQVTM and ANQGSEA. The CDR3 covers 13 residues. The V and J ends lost 4 bases and 1 base respectively, with 10 bases between them.

The rearrangement joins TRBV28 to TRBJ2-1; 12 bases line up with TRBD2. Germline trimming cut 5 bases from V and 9 bases from J; bases unmatched to any gene: 11. From germline, CDR1 is MDHEN and CDR2 SYDVKM. The CDR3 is 16 residues long. The CDR3, as DNA: TGTGCCAGCAGTCGCCGACTAGCGGGAGAAAGGGTTGAGCAGTTCTTC. Its translation is CASSRRLAGERVEQFF.

The chain has TRBV5-1 and TRBJ2-1; 8 nucleotides align to TRBD2. The CDR3 has 16 amino acids. Trimming at V came to 5 bases and at J to 9 bases, leaving 16 bases not matched to a gene. The germline V gene has CDR1 SGHRS and CDR2 YFSETQ. CDR3 DNA sequence: TGCGCCAGCAGAGGGCCAGCGGGAGCTTCTGCTACTGAGCAGTTCTTC. Amino acid sequence: CASRGPAGASATEQFF.

V gene TRBV6-6 combines with J gene TRBJ2-6, with D possibly matching TRBD2 (6 bases). The CDR3 extends over 16 amino acids. Trimming left V 8 bases short and J 1 base short, with 15 bases between. CDR1 is MNHNY, CDR2 SVGAGI, per germline (reference sequence). The CDR3 region is CASGSGGVSGANVLTF. In DNA, the CDR3 is TGTGCCAGCGGTAGCGGTGGGGTTTCTGGGGCCAACGTCCTGACTTTC.

V is TRBV7-2 and J is TRBJ2-7; 13 positions match TRBD2. The V and J ends lost 4 bases and 3 bases, in that order; junction bases with no gene match: 9. CDR1 is SGHTA, CDR2 FQGNSA, per germline. The CDR3 is 17 amino acids. CDR3: CASSSRPGLAGSYEQYF. The CDR3 DNA sequence: TGTGCCAGCAGCTCACGGCCGGGACTAGCGGGGAGCTACGAGCAGTACTTC.

The chain joins TRBV2 to TRBJ2-4; a weak D match, TRBD2 (7 bases). There are 15 residues in the CDR3. Germline lookup yields CDR1 SNHLY and CDR2 FYNNEI. Deletions cut 4 bases from V and 3 bases from J, with 13 bases between. CDR3 nucleotides: TGTGCCAGCAGTGGGGGGGGCCGAGACAAAAACATTCAGTACTTC. It codes for CASSGGGRDKNIQYF.

This rearrangement joins TRBV28 to TRBJ2-3, with D maybe TRBD1 (5 bases). Germline CDR1 MDHEN, CDR2 SYDVKM. This CDR3 contains 16 residues. V was clipped by 2 bases and J by 2 bases, with 14 bases between them. CDR3 sequence (DNA): TGTGCCAGCAGTTTAGTAAGGGGCTACACCACAGATACGCAGTATTTT. Amino acid sequence: CASSLVRGYTTDTQYF.

In regard to this clone: The same CDR3 is also encoded by other DNA sequences in this sample. The chain employs TRBV7-2 and TRBJ1-5, with D unresolved. The CDR3 covers 13 residues. The V and J ends lost 4 bases and 1 base respectively, with 5 bases between them. Germline CDR1 reads SGHTA; CDR2 reads FQGNSA. The CDR3 loop is CASSSDSNQPQHF. The CDR3 coding sequence is TGTGCCAGCAGCTCCGACAGCAATCAGCCCCAGCATTTT. The whole variable domain, filled in from reference TRBV7-2 and TRBJ1-5, reads GAGVSQSPSNKVTEKGKDVELRCDPISGHTALYWYRQSLGQGLEFLIYFQGNSAPDKSGLPSDRFSAERTGGSVSTLTIQRTQQEDSAVYLCASSSDSNQPQHFGDGTRLSIL.

The chain is built from TRBV6-1 and TRBJ2-1, with TRBD1 identical over 8 bases. CDR3 length: 15 residues. Germline V gives CDR1 MNHNS, CDR2 SASEGT. The junction had 4 bases not matched to a gene; V was cut back by 5 bases and J by 1 base. The CDR3 DNA is TGTGCCAGCAGTTTAGGACAGGGTTCCTACAATGAGCAGTTCTTC. It specifies CASSLGQGSYNEQFF.

V and J are TRBV6-5 and TRBJ2-1; D remains unclear. From germline, CDR1 is MNHEY and CDR2 SVGAGI. Trimming stripped 5 bases from V and 4 bases from J, with 9 bases between. This CDR3 spans 13 amino acids. DNA of the CDR3: TGTGCCAGCAGTAAATTCCGTTACAATGAGCAGTTCTTC. It is translated as CASSKFRYNEQFF.

The rearrangement links TRBV7-2 to TRBJ2-1; 9 nucleotides match TRBD1. The V segment lost 6 bases and the J segment 0 bases; nucleotides outside the gene matches: 6. Germline V lookup: CDR1 SGHTA, CDR2 FQGNSA. There are 16 residues in the CDR3. CDR3 residues: CASRAPGQGSYNEQFF. The CDR3 nucleotides are TGTGCCAGCAGAGCTCCGGGACAGGGCTCCTACAATGAGCAGTTCTTC. The whole variable domain, filled in from reference TRBV7-2 and TRBJ2-1, reads GAGVSQSPSNKVTEKGKDVELRCDPISGHTALYWYRQSLGQGLEFLIYFQGNSAPDKSGLPSDRFSAERTGGSVSTLTIQRTQQEDSAVYLCASRAPGQGSYNEQFFGPGTRLTVL.

The V gene is TRBV6-1, the J gene TRBJ1-3; D not certain. There are 13 residues in the CDR3. Germline CDR1 and CDR2: MNHNS and SASEGT. V lost 7 bases and J 8 bases, leaving 15 bases between the germline ends. The CDR3 loop reads CASTLSVWDTIYF. The CDR3 coding sequence is TGTGCCAGCACCCTCAGTGTATGGGACACCATATATTTT.

This rearrangement joins TRBV7-2 to TRBJ2-5; 7 bases line up with TRBD2. From germline, CDR1 is SGHTA and CDR2 FQGNSA. There are 18 residues in the CDR3. Germline trimming cut 1 base from V and 7 bases from J; bases unmatched to any gene: 18. The CDR3 DNA sequence: TGTGCCAGCAGCTTAGTCCGGGAGGCCTTTGGGAAAAGGGGGACCCAGTACTTC. This encodes CASSLVREAFGKRGTQYF.

This rearrangement joins TRBV18 to TRBJ2-7; no definite D call. V gave up 3 bases and J gave up 1 base, with 10 bases separating them. The CDR3 is made up of 14 amino acids. Germline CDR1 reads KGHSH; CDR2 reads LQKENI. Written as DNA, the CDR3 is TGTGCCAGCTCACCCTATGTCGGGTCCTACGAGCAGTACTTC. Protein sequence: CASSPYVGSYEQYF. The entire variable domain, with the rest obtained from reference TRBV18 and TRBJ2-7, is as follows: NAGVMQNPRHLVRRRGQEARLRCSPMKGHSHVYWYRQLPEEGLKFMVYLQKENIIDESGMPKERFSAEFPKEGPSILRIQQVVRGDSAAYFCASSPYVGSYEQYFGPGTRLTVT.

J is TRBJ2-7 and V is TRBV28, with a possible D match to TRBD1 (5 bases). Germline CDR1 is MDHEN and CDR2 is SYDVKM. V shed 3 bases and J shed 4 bases, with 16 bases lying between them. The CDR3 spans 15 residues. The CDR3 sequence is CASSFWQGSIYEQYF. CDR3 in DNA: TGTGCCAGCAGTTTTTGGCAGGGCTCCATATACGAGCAGTACTTC.

The chain couples TRBV28 to TRBJ1-1; tentatively, D is TRBD1 (6 bases). CDR1 MDHEN and CDR2 SYDVKM come from the germline V gene. The CDR3 extends over 14 amino acids. Trimming shortened V by 8 bases and J by 1 base, and 14 bases separated the two germline ends. CDR3 DNA: TGTGCCAGCCGACCGGGGGGGGCGAACACTGAAGCTTTCTTT. This sequence encodes CASRPGGANTEAFF.

A remark on this clone: Other nucleotide sequences in the sample specify the same CDR3. V is TRBV9 and J is TRBJ2-1, with 10 bases that match TRBD2. This CDR3 region has 15 residues. Germline loops: CDR1 SGDLS, CDR2 YYNGEE. V gave up 3 bases and J gave up 3 bases; unmatched junction bases: 3. The CDR3 is CASSATSGVYNEQFF. The CDR3 nucleotides read TGTGCCAGCAGCGCTACTAGCGGGGTCTACAATGAGCAGTTCTTC. The full variable domain, rest sourced from reference TRBV9 and TRBJ2-1, is DSGVTQTPKHLITATGQRVTLRCSPRSGDLSVYWYQQSLDQGLQFLIQYYNGEERAKGNILERFSAQQFPDLHSELNLSSLELGDSALYFCASSATSGVYNEQFFGPGTRLTVL.

This clone was observed a single time. The CDR3 nucleotides read TGTGCCAGTAGTCAAGACAGACCCACCGGGGAGCTGTTTTTT. Its translation is CASSQDRPTGELFF. The chain carries TRBV19 and TRBJ2-2; a possible D gene is TRBD1 (5 bases). Germline V CDR1 and CDR2: LNHDA, SQIVND (reference sequence). With 5 bases removed from V and 4 bases from J, the gap between germline ends came to 11 bases. The CDR3 loop spans 14 amino acids.

V usage is TRBV2 and J usage is TRBJ1-1; tentative D call: TRBD1 (6 bases). CDR3 length equals 16 residues. Germline V CDR1 and CDR2: SNHLY, FYNNEI. V shed 6 bases and J shed 0 bases, with 17 bases lying between them. The CDR3 DNA follows: TGTGCCAGCAGAAAAGAAGCGGGGGGCGTGAACACTGAAGCTTTCTTT. This gives the protein CASRKEAGGVNTEAFF.

Turning to this clone: The same CDR3 arises from other DNA sequences in this sample as well. CDR3 bases: TGTGCCAGCAGCTTGGCGGCAGGCATGAACACTGAAGCTTTCTTT. Translated, it gives CASSLAAGMNTEAFF. The chain combines TRBV5-4 with TRBJ1-1; D not resolved. In germline, CDR1 is SGHNT, CDR2 YYREEE (reference sequence). The V and J ends lost 0 bases and 0 bases respectively, with 9 bases between them. The CDR3 length is 15 residues.

V and J are TRBV4-1 and TRBJ2-1; TRBD1 agrees at 8 bases. This CDR3 contains 15 residues. From germline, CDR1 is MGHRA and CDR2 YSYEKL. J lost 4 bases, V lost 3 bases, and 5 bases had no gene match. The CDR3 here is CASSQSRDRYNEQFF. As DNA, the CDR3 is TGCGCCAGCAGCCAGTCCCGGGACAGGTACAATGAGCAGTTCTTC.

The CDR3 nucleotides read TGTGCCAGCAGTTCCGAAAGGATCGGCTACACCTTC. Protein product: CASSSERIGYTF. This sequence joins TRBV6-6 and TRBJ1-2; D uncertain. Trimming pared 4 bases from V and 8 bases from J, leaving 11 bases between. Germline assignment: CDR1 MNHNY and CDR2 SVGAGI (reference sequence). This CDR3 region has 12 residues.

The chain employs TRBV2 and TRBJ1-5; D gene unclear. V dropped 2 bases and J dropped 0 bases, with 11 bases sitting between them. CDR1 is SNHLY and CDR2 is FYNNEI in the germline V gene. This CDR3 is built from 16 residues. Written as DNA, the CDR3 is TGTGCCAGCAGTGAACAGGCAGGACTTAGCAATCAGCCCCAGCATTTT. This encodes CASSEQAGLSNQPQHF.

This sequence joins TRBV5-1 and TRBJ1-5, with D hard to call. The CDR3 totals 14 residues. The germline CDR1 and CDR2 sequences are SGHRS and YFSETQ. The V and J ends lost 4 bases and 2 bases respectively, with 10 bases between them. In DNA form, the CDR3 reads TGCGCCAGCAGCGACGGGCGGGGCAATCAGCCCCAGCATTTT. Translated, it gives CASSDGRGNQPQHF.

CDR3 nucleotide sequence: TGTGCCAGCAGTGAAGGGGGTGGGACTCAGCCCCAGCATTTT. Translation: CASSEGGGTQPQHF. V and J are TRBV6-1 and TRBJ1-5; D might be TRBD1 (5 bases). Germline CDR1 and CDR2: MNHNS and SASEGT. V was cut by 1 base and J by 6 bases, with 10 bases left in between. The CDR3 loop spans 14 amino acids.

This clone showed up just once. The chain combines TRBV6-1 with TRBJ2-7, with D possibly TRBD2 on 6 matching bases. V lost 8 bases to trimming and J lost 0 bases, with 8 bases between them. CDR1 and CDR2 from the germline V gene are MNHNS and SASEGT. This CDR3 contains 12 residues. In DNA, the CDR3 is TGTGCCAGCCGGGGGATCTCCTACGAGCAGTACTTC. This encodes CASRGISYEQYF.